One sample yielded the 14 T cell receptor beta chains listed below, sequenced in a study of shared clonotypes between healthy human individuals. TCRdb keeps only in-frame clones here, not all; method: immunoSEQ multiplex PCR. The sample records 2 million to 2.5 million clones, 90% to 97% being singletons. Sequenced: naive CD4+ T cells sorted from blood. As to subset: CD45RA+ positively selected. Source of these receptors: a man between 18 and 29 years old in good health.

The chain is built from TRBV30 and TRBJ1-4; the D gene is possibly TRBD1 (6 bases). The germline V and J ends were trimmed by 1 base and 7 bases, with 10 bases remaining between them. The CDR3 has 13 amino acids. CDR1 and CDR2 (germline): GTSNPN, SVGIG (reference sequence). The CDR3 nucleotides are TGTGCCTGGAGTGACAGGGTGGTTGAAAAACTGTTTTTT. It is translated as CAWSDRVVEKLFF.

The V gene is TRBV2, the J gene TRBJ1-6; perhaps TRBD1 as D (5 bases). CDR3 length: 13 amino acids. Deletions cut 8 bases from V and 10 bases from J, with 15 bases between. CDR1 is SNHLY and CDR2 is FYNNEI in the germline V gene. The CDR3 sequence is CASRAGVGSPLHF. The DNA of the CDR3 is TGTGCCAGCCGAGCGGGGGTGGGCTCACCCCTCCACTTT.

To note about this clone: This CDR3 is also generated by other DNA sequences in the sample. The V call is TRBV5-4, the J call TRBJ2-5, with D perhaps matching TRBD2 (6 bases). From germline, CDR1 is SGHNT and CDR2 YYREEE (reference sequence). The CDR3 runs 14 residues. Trimming removed 2 bases from V and 1 base from J, with 9 bases in between. CDR3 in amino acids: CASSLSGRQETQYF. CDR3 DNA: TGTGCCAGCAGCTTAAGCGGGCGCCAAGAGACCCAGTACTTC.

V usage is TRBV10-1 and J usage is TRBJ2-7; no reliable D call. The length of the CDR3 is 13 residues. The V gene's germline CDR1 is WNHNN and CDR2 SYGVQD (reference sequence). Trimming took 2 bases from V and 6 from J, leaving 11 bases between them. The CDR3 loop reads CASSEVPSAEQYF. CDR3 sequence (DNA): TGCGCCAGCAGTGAGGTTCCTTCGGCCGAGCAGTACTTC.

The chain joins TRBV19 to TRBJ2-7, with D possibly matching TRBD1 (5 bases). Trimming left V 7 bases short and J 1 base short, with 14 bases between. CDR1 is LNHDA and CDR2 is SQIVND in the germline V gene (reference sequence). The CDR3 contains 14 residues. CDR3 protein: CASTKGAESYEQYF. The CDR3 region has the DNA TGTGCCAGTACAAAAGGGGCCGAATCCTACGAGCAGTACTTC.

V is TRBV7-9 and J is TRBJ1-6, with D perhaps TRBD1 (5 bases). The CDR3 is 14 amino acids. The V and J ends lost 7 bases and 7 bases respectively, with 14 bases between them. Germline CDR1 and CDR2: SEHNR and FQNEAQ (reference sequence). The CDR3 spells CASTDRALNSPLHF. The CDR3 DNA follows: TGTGCCAGCACCGACAGAGCCTTAAATTCACCCCTCCACTTT. The entire variable domain, with the rest obtained from reference TRBV7-9 and TRBJ1-6, is as follows: DTGVSQNPRHKITKRGQNVTFRCDPISEHNRLYWYRQTLGQGPEFLTYFQNEAQLEKSRLLSDRFSAERPKGSFSTLEIQRTEQGDSAMYLCASTDRALNSPLHFGNGTRLTVT.

The chain employs TRBV5-1 and TRBJ1-6; D is ambiguous. Trimming removed 0 bases from V and 6 bases from J, with 7 bases in between. Germline lookup yields CDR1 SGHRS and CDR2 YFSETQ. The CDR3 contains 14 residues. The CDR3 bases are TGCGCCAGCAGCTTGGTAGAGCCTAATTCACCCCTCCACTTT. Translated, it gives CASSLVEPNSPLHF.

The rearrangement joins TRBV7-6 to TRBJ2-7; 10 bases map to TRBD2. V gave up 1 base and J gave up 8 bases; unmatched junction bases: 11. The germline V gene encodes CDR1 SGHVS and CDR2 FNYEAQ. The CDR3 extends over 16 amino acids. Here the CDR3 DNA reads TGTGCCAGCAGCTTAGAGGTTCCTAGCGGGAGTCACAAGCAGTACTTC. Its protein is CASSLEVPSGSHKQYF.

The chain links TRBV30 to TRBJ2-7; TRBD2 agrees at 11 bases. J gave up 0 bases and V 0 bases, and 13 bases lay outside the gene matches. The germline gives CDR1 GTSNPN, CDR2 SVGIG (reference sequence). This CDR3 contains 19 residues. The CDR3 nucleotides read TGTGCCTGGAGTGTACGTCCTAGCGGGAGGCCCAGAAGCTCCTACGAGCAGTACTTC. The encoded protein is CAWSVRPSGRPRSSYEQYF.

This chain links TRBV27 with TRBJ1-1; 8 bases are a match to TRBD1. The ends lost 3 bases at V and 1 base at J; junction bases unmatched: 7. Germline V CDR1 and CDR2: MNHEY, SMNVEV (reference sequence). The CDR3 length is 16 residues. In nucleotides, the CDR3 is TGTGCCAGCAGTTTTCAGGGGGCGCCTCCGAACACTGAAGCTTTCTTT. The encoded protein is CASSFQGAPPNTEAFF.

The chain carries TRBV6-5 and TRBJ2-7; perhaps TRBD1 as D (6 bases). Trimming pared 4 bases from V and 3 bases from J, leaving 10 bases between. The CDR3 loop spans 13 amino acids. Germline CDR1 MNHEY, CDR2 SVGAGI. CDR3 loop: CASSSGTNYEQYF. The DNA for the CDR3 is TGTGCCAGCAGTTCCGGGACAAACTACGAGCAGTACTTC.

V is TRBV9 and J is TRBJ2-3; 8 positions match TRBD2. This CDR3 spans 16 amino acids. CDR1 is SGDLS, CDR2 YYNGEE, per germline. Germline trimming cut 2 bases from V and 0 bases from J; bases unmatched to any gene: 5. CDR3 nucleotide sequence: TGTGCCAGCAGCGTTCGTAGCGGGGTAAGCACAGATACGCAGTATTTT. This sequence encodes CASSVRSGVSTDTQYF.

V usage is TRBV7-2 and J usage is TRBJ2-7; D may be TRBD1 (5 bases). Trimming shortened V by 6 bases and J by 4 bases, and 10 bases separated the two germline ends. This CDR3 region has 12 residues. Per the germline V gene, CDR1 is SGHTA and CDR2 is FQGNSA. Here the CDR3 reads CASRGPGYEQYF. CDR3 bases: TGTGCCAGCAGGGGGCCTGGTTACGAGCAGTACTTC.

This clone came up once. The rearrangement joins TRBV7-9 to TRBJ2-7; D not resolved. The V end lost 4 bases, the J end lost 0 bases, and 7 bases lay between the germline ends. Germline loops: CDR1 SEHNR, CDR2 FQNEAQ (reference sequence). This CDR3 has 13 amino acids. The CDR3 coding sequence is TGTGCCAGCAGCTCCCAGACCTCCTACGAGCAGTACTTC. Translation: CASSSQTSYEQYF. Filled out from reference TRBV7-9 and TRBJ2-7, the complete variable domain reads DTGVSQNPRHKITKRGQNVTFRCDPISEHNRLYWYRQTLGQGPEFLTYFQNEAQLEKSRLLSDRFSAERPKGSFSTLEIQRTEQGDSAMYLCASSSQTSYEQYFGPGTRLTVT.